The 9 T cell receptor beta chains reported below all come from one sample, sequenced in a study of memory CD4+ T cells and cytomegalovirus serostatus. The sort gate was single viable CD3+CD4+CD8-CD45RO+ cells for memory CD4+ T cells. Data came from immunoSEQ multiplex PCR; TCRdb stores just in-frame clones and leaves some out. The data contain some 46,000 clones, 75% to 85% of them singletons. Sample: memory CD4+ T cells from blood. All receptors derive from an adult in good health and CMV-seronegative.

This clone was observed a handful of times. J is TRBJ1-4 and V is TRBV7-9; D unresolved. Germline CDR1 SEHNR, CDR2 FQNEAQ (reference sequence). The V gene lost 1 base and the J gene lost 7 bases, with 4 bases spanning the gap. The CDR3 covers 12 residues. CDR3 protein: CASSLVREKLFF. The CDR3 DNA sequence: TGTGCCAGCAGCTTAGTTCGTGAAAAACTGTTTTTT. Full variable domain (outside the CDR3, taken from reference TRBV7-9 and TRBJ1-4): DTGVSQNPRHKITKRGQNVTFRCDPISEHNRLYWYRQTLGQGPEFLTYFQNEAQLEKSRLLSDRFSAERPKGSFSTLEIQRTEQGDSAMYLCASSLVREKLFFGSGTQLSVL.

This chain connects TRBV18 to TRBJ1-1; D gene unclear. Trimming took off 0 bases at V and 5 bases at J, with 7 bases between the two ends. The CDR3 runs to 13 residues. Germline CDR1 is KGHSH and CDR2 is LQKENI. DNA for the CDR3: TGTGCCAGCTCACCACCGGTAAGGACTGAAGCTTTCTTT. Protein product: CASSPPVRTEAFF.

On this clone: An end of the junction does not agree with germline; a read error may underlie this. CDR3 residues: CASSLATGTSGGGVF. The CDR3 DNA follows: TGTGCCAGCAGCTTGGCGACCGGGACATCAGGAGGAGGTGTCTTC. The gene calls are TRBV5-5 and TRBJ1-2, with D maybe TRBD1 (6 bases). This CDR3 is built from 15 residues. Germline V gene lookup returns CDR1 SGHKS and CDR2 YYEKEE (reference sequence).

The chain is built from TRBV5-4 and TRBJ1-4; TRBD1 agrees at 8 bases. CDR1 is SGHNT and CDR2 is YYREEE in the germline V gene (reference sequence). The CDR3 extends over 17 amino acids. After removal of 0 bases from V and 4 bases from J, the junction contained 8 bases not matched to a gene. CDR3 nucleotides: TGTGCCAGCAGCTTGGGGGGCAGGGGGCGTGGTAATGAAAAACTGTTTTTT. Its protein product is CASSLGGRGRGNEKLFF.

This clone qualifies as medium-sized. The gene calls are TRBV12-5 and TRBJ1-1; D is possibly TRBD1 (6 bases). V was clipped by 2 bases and J by 11 bases, with 15 bases between them. CDR3 length: 13 amino acids. Per the germline V gene, CDR1 is LGHNT and CDR2 is FRNRAP. CDR3 loop: CASGLSPDSRAFF. CDR3 sequence (DNA): TGTGCTAGTGGTTTGTCACCGGACAGCCGGGCTTTCTTT.

This rearrangement joins TRBV11-3 to TRBJ2-1, with D possibly TRBD1 on 5 matching bases. Germline values: CDR1 SGHNT, CDR2 YENEEA. The V end lost 5 bases, the J end lost 6 bases, and 17 bases lay between the germline ends. CDR3 length: 15 residues. The CDR3 bases are TGTGCCAGCAGCGGGATCGGGCAAGGGGCCAATGAGCAGTTCTTC. Translated, it gives CASSGIGQGANEQFF.

The rearrangement joins TRBV6-1 to TRBJ1-5, with D unclear. Trimming pared 2 bases from V and 4 bases from J, leaving 12 bases between. This CDR3 is built from 15 residues. Germline values: CDR1 MNHNS, CDR2 SASEGT. Here the CDR3 DNA reads TGTGCCAGCAGTGAATTATACGAGTTTAATCAGCCCCAGCATTTT. Its translation is CASSELYEFNQPQHF.

The V gene is TRBV7-2, the J gene TRBJ2-5, with D perhaps matching TRBD1 (6 bases). With 3 bases removed from V and 1 base from J, the gap between germline ends came to 9 bases. The CDR3 runs 14 residues. The V gene's germline CDR1 is SGHTA and CDR2 FQGNSA. The CDR3 region has the DNA TGTGCCAGCAGCTTCCAGGGGTTCCAAGAGACCCAGTACTTC. Translated: CASSFQGFQETQYF.

This clone rates as medium-sized. The chain is built from TRBV5-4 and TRBJ2-7; no clear D gene. The CDR3 contains 12 residues. Trimming stripped 0 bases from V and 6 bases from J, with 7 bases between. The germline CDR1 and CDR2 sequences are SGHNT and YYREEE (reference sequence). This CDR3 is CASSLERSEQYF. DNA of the CDR3: TGTGCCAGCAGCTTGGAGCGTTCCGAGCAGTACTTC. Full variable domain (rest looked up from reference TRBV5-4 and TRBJ2-7): ETGVTQSPTHLIKTRGQQVTLRCSSQSGHNTVSWYQQALGQGPQFIFQYYREEENGRGNFPPRFSGLQFPNYSSELNVNALELDDSALYLCASSLERSEQYFGPGTRLTVT.